The 18 T cell receptor beta chains below come from one sample, sequenced in a study of OX40 agonist ivuxolimab in advanced cancers. Library method: the immunoSEQ multiplex PCR assay. What TCRdb holds here is the immuneACCESS table cut down to in-frame rearrangements. Part of the clones is not present; checked against another copy, under half of the missing clones reflect an unresolved V gene, and the others are unexplained. The table for this sample lists fewer than 85,000 clones; about four fifths of them were counted only once. The top ten clonotypes cover more than 0.5% of the sample. The specimen comprised CD4+ or CD8+ T cells sorted from blood, sampled in a trial of the OX40 agonist ivuxolimab. The receptors come from an adult with an advanced solid tumor such as melanoma, head and neck, liver or kidney cancer.

The chain employs TRBV6-6 and TRBJ1-6, with D possibly matching TRBD1 (5 bases). Germline V gene lookup returns CDR1 MNHNY and CDR2 SVGAGI (reference sequence). Deletions cut 2 bases from V and 7 bases from J, with 9 bases between. The CDR3 has 14 amino acids. CDR3 residues: CASSYAGMNSPLHF. The CDR3, as DNA: TGTGCCAGCAGTTACGCAGGGATGAATTCACCCCTCCACTTT.

The V and J genes are TRBV7-2 and TRBJ2-7; weak D call: TRBD1 (6 bases). V was pared by 5 bases and J by 1 base, with 15 bases between. The CDR3 contains 15 residues. Germline V lookup: CDR1 SGHTA, CDR2 FQGNSA. CDR3 amino acids: CASSRDGGQSYEQYF. Here the CDR3 DNA reads TGTGCCAGCAGCCGAGACGGCGGACAGTCCTACGAGCAGTACTTC.

This clone has just a few counts. The chain joins TRBV27 to TRBJ1-2; TRBD1 might be the D (5 bases). The CDR3 has 13 residues. Germline-derived CDR1 and CDR2 are MNHEY and SMNVEV (reference sequence). Trimming removed 5 bases at V and 7 bases at J, with 14 bases between. The CDR3 loop reads CASSQGDFGGYTF. As DNA, the CDR3 is TGTGCCAGCAGTCAGGGTGATTTTGGTGGCTACACCTTC.

J is TRBJ2-1 and V is TRBV7-6, with 12 bases that match TRBD2. The V gene end was trimmed by 3 bases and the J gene end by 3 bases; junction bases not matched to a gene: 0. Germline CDR1 is SGHVS and CDR2 is FNYEAQ. This CDR3 has 15 amino acids. In DNA, the CDR3 is TGTGCCAGCAGCTTGACTAGCGGGGGCTACAATGAGCAGTTCTTC. Protein: CASSLTSGGYNEQFF.

The gene calls are TRBV6-6 and TRBJ1-5; D is ambiguous. Trimming took 2 bases from V and 1 from J, leaving 12 bases between them. Germline assignment: CDR1 MNHNY and CDR2 SVGAGI (reference sequence). This CDR3 contains 16 residues. CDR3 coding DNA: TGTGCCAGCAGTTACCCGCCGGGTGAGAGCAATCAGCCCCAGCATTTT. It codes for CASSYPPGESNQPQHF.

The chain combines TRBV29-1 with TRBJ2-5, with a weak D call TRBD1 (6 bases). The CDR3 contains 13 residues. V lost 4 bases and J lost 2, with 11 bases in between. Germline-derived CDR1 and CDR2 are SQVTM and ANQGSEA. The CDR3 DNA sequence: TGCAGCGTTGTTCGGACAGCTCAAGAGACCCAGTACTTC. Translating it yields CSVVRTAQETQYF.

This chain connects TRBV28 to TRBJ1-1; 9 bases map to TRBD1. The V gene end was trimmed by 4 bases and the J gene end by 6 bases; junction bases not matched to a gene: 9. CDR3 length: 15 amino acids. Germline CDR1 is MDHEN and CDR2 is SYDVKM. CDR3 nucleotide sequence: TGTGCCAGCAGTTCGGTGACAGGGGGAATTTCTGAAGCTTTCTTT. Translated, it gives CASSSVTGGISEAFF.

This clone was seen only a few times. The V and J genes are TRBV18 and TRBJ1-6, with D perhaps matching TRBD1 (6 bases). The V gene lost 2 bases and the J gene lost 5 bases, with 13 bases spanning the gap. Germline CDR1 and CDR2: KGHSH and LQKENI. The CDR3 spans 16 residues. The CDR3 region has the DNA TGTGCCAGCTCACCAAACCACAGGGCAGATAATTCACCCCTCCACTTT. Translated: CASSPNHRADNSPLHF.

The genes are TRBV10-3 and TRBJ1-1, with 9 bases that match TRBD1. Unmatched junction bases numbered 2, after V lost 6 bases and J lost 6 bases. The CDR3 sequence is 12 residues long. Germline-derived CDR1 and CDR2 are ENHRY and SYGVKD. The DNA of the CDR3 is TGTGCCATCAGGGGGACAGGGTCTGAAGCTTTCTTT. Residues: CAIRGTGSEAFF.

This clone has a handful of counts. The chain carries TRBV4-3 and TRBJ2-5, with TRBD1 identical over 10 bases. Unmatched junction bases numbered 4, after V lost 0 bases and J lost 3 bases. The CDR3 spans 16 residues. CDR1 and CDR2 from the germline V gene are LGHNA and YSLEER. CDR3 DNA: TGCGCCAGCAGCCAAGATTGGGGGACAGGGGAAGAGACCCAGTACTTC. Its protein product is CASSQDWGTGEETQYF.

The rearrangement links TRBV6-1 to TRBJ1-6, with 7 bases fitting TRBD1. Germline assignment: CDR1 MNHNS and CDR2 SASEGT. Trimming at V came to 2 bases and at J to 7 bases, leaving 14 bases not matched to a gene. The CDR3 has 18 residues. CDR3 region: CASSENRGGPYGNSPLHF. The CDR3, as DNA: TGTGCCAGCAGTGAAAACAGGGGAGGGCCCTATGGAAATTCACCCCTCCACTTT.

This clone showed up just once. J is TRBJ2-2 and V is TRBV5-1; TRBD1 matches at 8 bases. The CDR3 runs to 15 residues. Germline trimming cut 6 bases from V and 4 bases from J; bases unmatched to any gene: 8. Germline V gene data show CDR1 as SGHRS and CDR2 as YFSETQ. For the CDR3, the DNA is TGCGCCAGCACCGACAGGGGAAGGGGCACCGGGGAGCTGTTTTTT. Translation gives CASTDRGRGTGELFF. Variable domain in full (rest from reference TRBV5-1 and TRBJ2-2): KAGVTQTPRYLIKTRGQQVTLSCSPISGHRSVSWYQQTPGQGLQFLFEYFSETQRNKGNFPGRFSGRQFSNSRSEMNVSTLELGDSALYLCASTDRGRGTGELFFGEGSRLTVL.

This chain joins TRBV7-9 and TRBJ2-1; D remains unclear. Germline loops: CDR1 SEHNR, CDR2 FQNEAQ (reference sequence). The CDR3 runs 13 residues. Trimming removed 2 bases from V and 4 bases from J, with 6 bases in between. CDR3 DNA sequence: TGTGCCAGCAGCTTAATGGGTTACAATGAGCAGTTCTTC. This sequence encodes CASSLMGYNEQFF.

The chain has TRBV7-8 and TRBJ2-2; D gene uncertain. The CDR3 runs to 15 residues. V was cut by 5 bases and J by 4 bases, with 14 bases left in between. Germline assignment: CDR1 SGHVS and CDR2 FQNEAQ. CDR3 region: CASSPMGAVTGELFF. CDR3 sequence (DNA): TGTGCCAGCAGCCCTATGGGCGCTGTCACCGGGGAGCTGTTTTTT. Variable domain in full (rest from reference TRBV7-8 and TRBJ2-2): GAGVSQSPRYKVAKRGQDVALRCDPISGHVSLFWYQQALGQGPEFLTYFQNEAQLDKSGLPSDRFFAERPEGSVSTLKIQRTQQEDSAVYLCASSPMGAVTGELFFGEGSRLTVL.

The chain uses TRBV5-1 and TRBJ2-2; 8 positions agree with TRBD1. With V trimmed by 4 bases and J by 2 bases, 7 bases remained unmatched. The CDR3 extends over 16 amino acids. The germline V gene encodes CDR1 SGHRS and CDR2 YFSETQ. The CDR3 loop reads CASSLPTGVNTGELFF. Here the CDR3 DNA reads TGCGCCAGCAGCCTCCCGACAGGGGTTAACACCGGGGAGCTGTTTTTT.

The chain is built from TRBV2 and TRBJ2-7; no firm D call. Trimming took off 4 bases at V and 1 base at J, with 8 bases between the two ends. Germline CDR1 reads SNHLY; CDR2 reads FYNNEI. The length of the CDR3 is 13 residues. CDR3 sequence (DNA): TGTGCCAGCAGTGTTGGCACTTCCTACGAGCAGTACTTC. Its protein is CASSVGTSYEQYF. The complete variable domain, with remaining parts taken from reference TRBV2 and TRBJ2-7, reads EPEVTQTPSHQVTQMGQEVILRCVPISNHLYFYWYRQILGQKVEFLVSFYNNEISEKSEIFDDQFSVERPDGSNFTLKIRSTKLEDSAMYFCASSVGTSYEQYFGPGTRLTVT.

The V and J genes are TRBV4-2 and TRBJ2-7; tentative D call: TRBD2 (6 bases). The CDR3 sequence is 17 residues long. Deletions cut 1 base from V and 0 bases from J, with 16 bases between. The V gene's germline CDR1 is LGHNA and CDR2 YNFKEQ. The CDR3 region is CASSQGTRRDGSYEQYF. CDR3 DNA: TGTGCCAGCAGCCAAGGAACCCGGCGGGACGGCTCCTACGAGCAGTACTTC.

The chain employs TRBV5-1 and TRBJ2-2; TRBD2 agrees at 10 bases. The CDR3 is 18 amino acids. Germline trimming cut 3 bases from V and 3 bases from J; bases unmatched to any gene: 11. Germline CDR1 is SGHRS and CDR2 is YFSETQ. In DNA form, the CDR3 reads TGCGCCAGCAGCTCGCGAGCGGGAGGGCCCTCGGACACCGGGGAGCTGTTTTTT. Its translation: CASSSRAGGPSDTGELFF. Variable domain in full (rest from reference TRBV5-1 and TRBJ2-2): KAGVTQTPRYLIKTRGQQVTLSCSPISGHRSVSWYQQTPGQGLQFLFEYFSETQRNKGNFPGRFSGRQFSNSRSEMNVSTLELGDSALYLCASSSRAGGPSDTGELFFGEGSRLTVL.